These 12 T cell receptor beta chains came from one sample sequenced in a study of blood T cell repertoires in COVID-19 (TCRdb year 2020). The library was built by means of the immunoSEQ multiplex PCR assay. As stored in TCRdb, this immuneACCESS dataset retains in-frame rearrangements with V and J assigned. A fraction of the clones does not appear; measured against another copy, unresolved V genes explain less than half of the discrepancy, and the remainder lacks a known reason. This sample lists about 60,000 clones; approximately 89% were detected once. The ten largest clones add up to 13% to 15% of the sample. Material: peripheral blood. The receptor source for this set is a woman aged 60-70 years with active COVID-19.

The chain recombines TRBV6-2 or TRBV6-3 with TRBJ1-5; 9 bases fit TRBD1. Germline CDR1 is MNHEY and CDR2 is SVGEGT. V shed 5 bases, J shed 7 bases, and the junction held 9 bases outside the gene matches. The CDR3 contains 15 residues. The CDR3 DNA is TGTGCCAGCAGTACGCCTGGGACAGGGTCGCAGCCCCAGCATTTT. This gives the protein CASSTPGTGSQPQHF.

V is TRBV11-2 and J is TRBJ2-1; weak D call: TRBD2 (6 bases). Trimming cost V 7 bases and J 8 bases, with 12 bases left between them. From germline, CDR1 is SGHAT and CDR2 FQNNGV. The length of the CDR3 is 12 residues. The CDR3 coding sequence is TGTGCCAGCAACTTGAGGGAGGATGAGCAGTTCTTC. Its translation is CASNLREDEQFF.

The V and J genes are TRBV3-1 (or the pseudogene TRBV3-2) and TRBJ2-7; 7 positions agree with TRBD1. CDR3 length: 13 amino acids. J was trimmed by 2 bases and V by 6 bases; bases with no gene match: 4. CDR1 LGHDT and CDR2 YNNKEL come from the germline V gene (reference sequence). The CDR3 loop is CASRKGTAYEQYF. CDR3 bases: TGTGCCAGCAGGAAGGGGACAGCCTACGAGCAGTACTTC.

The chain links TRBV5-4 to TRBJ2-7, with 8 bases that match TRBD1. CDR1 and CDR2 (germline): SGHNT, YYREEE (reference sequence). The CDR3 has 15 amino acids. Trimming at V came to 4 bases and at J to 2 bases, leaving 8 bases not matched to a gene. The CDR3 nucleotides are TGTGCCAGCAGCCTGGACTTGACAGGGGCCTACGAGCAGTACTTC. It codes for CASSLDLTGAYEQYF.

The chain couples TRBV5-4 to TRBJ1-2; 8 bases are shared with TRBD1. V was pared by 4 bases and J by 2 bases, with 7 bases of the junction left unmatched. Germline V gene sequence: CDR1 SGHNT, CDR2 YYREEE (reference sequence). The CDR3 spans 15 residues. The CDR3 sequence is CASSQGQGANYGYTF. The CDR3 DNA reads as TGTGCCAGCAGCCAAGGACAGGGAGCGAACTATGGCTACACCTTC.

DNA of the CDR3: TGTGCCAGCAGTTACCCCCCTGATACGCAGTATTTT. Translation: CASSYPPDTQYF. The V call is TRBV6-2 or TRBV6-3, the J call TRBJ2-3; D is undetermined. The V end lost 2 bases, the J end lost 6 bases, and 6 bases lay between the germline ends. From germline, CDR1 is MNHEY and CDR2 SVGEGT. This CDR3 comprises 12 residues.

V is TRBV7-3 and J is TRBJ2-1, with TRBD1 matching 7 bases. Germline V gene lookup returns CDR1 SGHTA and CDR2 FQGTGA. The CDR3 runs 12 residues. V dropped 5 bases and J dropped 9; count of bases not matched to a gene: 4. CDR3 DNA: TGTGCCAGCAGCCCAACAGGGGTTGAGCAGTTCTTC. Protein sequence: CASSPTGVEQFF.

The chain is built from TRBV7-2 and TRBJ2-1; 12 bases agree with TRBD1. Unmatched junction bases numbered 10, after V lost 1 base and J lost 9 bases. The CDR3 is 17 residues long. Germline lookup yields CDR1 SGHTA and CDR2 FQGNSA. The CDR3 DNA sequence: TGTGCCAGCAGCTTAGAGCCGGGACAGGGGGCGCAGGGTGAGCAGTTCTTC. Translating it yields CASSLEPGQGAQGEQFF.

V usage is TRBV19 and J usage is TRBJ2-1, with TRBD2 identical over 11 bases. The CDR3 extends over 14 amino acids. Germline-derived CDR1 and CDR2 are LNHDA and SQIVND (reference sequence). Trimming removed 4 bases from V and 6 bases from J; junction bases left unmatched: 2. The CDR3 protein is CASSKTSGVNEQFF. The DNA of the CDR3 is TGTGCCAGTAGTAAGACTAGCGGGGTCAATGAGCAGTTCTTC.

This chain joins TRBV5-1 and TRBJ1-1; D might be TRBD1 (5 bases). Germline CDR1 SGHRS, CDR2 YFSETQ. The CDR3 length is 14 residues. Trimming shortened V by 0 bases and J by 1 base, and 7 bases separated the two germline ends. CDR3 DNA: TGCGCCAGCAGCTTGGTGGACAAGAACACTGAAGCTTTCTTT. This encodes CASSLVDKNTEAFF.

Comment on this clone: This specimen includes other DNA sequences encoding the same CDR3. The chain is built from TRBV7-9 and TRBJ2-7; D call uncertain. Germline-derived CDR1 and CDR2 are SEHNR and FQNEAQ (reference sequence). Trimming removed 5 bases from V and 2 bases from J, with 4 bases in between. The length of the CDR3 is 11 residues. This chain's CDR3 is CASSPTYEQYF. CDR3 bases: TGTGCCAGCAGCCCCACCTACGAGCAGTACTTC. Looking up the rest from reference TRBV7-9 and TRBJ2-7 gives the full variable domain: DTGVSQNPRHKITKRGQNVTFRCDPISEHNRLYWYRQTLGQGPEFLTYFQNEAQLEKSRLLSDRFSAERPKGSFSTLEIQRTEQGDSAMYLCASSPTYEQYFGPGTRLTVT.

The chain is built from TRBV6-2 or TRBV6-3 and TRBJ2-3, with D possibly matching TRBD2 (5 bases). Germline V gene lookup returns CDR1 MNHEY and CDR2 SVGEGT. There are 14 residues in the CDR3. Trimming shortened V by 0 bases and J by 7 bases, and 11 bases separated the two germline ends. The CDR3 nucleotides are TGTGCCAGCAGTTACTCGGGGTCCGGGAATACGCAGTATTTT. Protein sequence: CASSYSGSGNTQYF.